The TCR beta chain described here comes from a study of blood T cell repertoires in COVID-19. Study overall: There were acute and convalescent COVID-19 samples, and they came from the United States, Italy and Spain. T cells, B-cell-depleted T cells, or PBMCs provided the cDNA or gDNA that served as material.

The sample holds one count of this clone. V shed 2 bases, J shed 2 bases, and the junction held 21 bases outside the gene matches. Germline values: CDR1 SGHVS, CDR2 FNYEAQ. The CDR3 covers 21 residues. Per the original methods: Reference gene primer amplification gave nucleated cell count estimates. Assay: immunoSEQ multiplex PCR; the TCRdb copy retains only in-frame clones and omits some. V and J calls and clone size come straight from that table; D and trimming were deduced from the DNA. Of some 19,000 clones listed, around 86% are singletons. The J gene is TRBJ2-5, the V gene TRBV7-6; 9 bases map to TRBD2. This sequence originates from a man in his 70s with acute or convalescent COVID-19. Specimen: peripheral blood. This CDR3 is CASSLRPTTPRMTSGQETQYF. CDR3 in DNA: TGTGCCAGCAGCTTACGGCCCACGACCCCCCGGATGACTAGCGGACAAGAGACCCAGTACTTC.